This T cell receptor (beta chain) was sequenced during a study of T-cell reconstitution after alpha-beta-depleted transplantation in children. As it was prepared, the TCRbeta library received unique molecular identifiers. TCRdb independently ran MiXCR on the PCR reads; one entry per CDR3 protein. The sample lists around 700,000 distinct CDR3 sequences; over 10% were seen once. This clonotype has more than one count but fewer than ten. Germline V gives CDR1 DFQATT, CDR2 SNEGSKA (reference sequence). CDR3 length: 14 residues. Losses at the gene ends were 3 bases for V and 2 bases for J; bases not matched to a gene: 7.

The chain couples TRBV20-1 to TRBJ2-7; TRBD2 aligns across 7 bases. The material was PBMCs, obtained before TCRalphabeta/CD19-depleted stem cell transplant. This TCR derives from a girl aged 2 to 9 with congenital amegakaryocytic thrombocytopenia, due to receive a stem cell transplant. CDR3 nucleotide sequence: TGCAGTGCTAGTCATAGCGGGCGACCCTACGAGCAGTACTTC. Its protein product is CSASHSGRPYEQYF.